Below, 14 T cell receptor beta chains from the same sample are listed, as sequenced in a study of blood T cell repertoires in COVID-19 (dated by TCRdb to 2018 to 2020). Library preparation was by the immunoSEQ multiplex PCR assay. What TCRdb holds here is the immuneACCESS table cut down to in-frame rearrangements. Part of the clones is not present; checked against another copy, under half of the missing clones reflect an unresolved V gene, and the others are unexplained. The sample records about 280,000 clones, 87% of which are singletons. Together, the top ten hold 6% to 7% of the sample. What was sequenced was PBMCs or T cells enriched from blood (not recorded which). The receptor set was obtained from a woman aged 40 to 55 who had recovered from COVID-19.

This sequence joins TRBV7-8 and TRBJ2-1; TRBD1 aligns across 9 bases. The V gene end was trimmed by 5 bases and the J gene end by 4 bases; junction bases not matched to a gene: 6. The CDR3 is 15 amino acids. Germline V CDR1 and CDR2: SGHVS, FQNEAQ. The CDR3 DNA sequence: TGTGCCAGCAGCACCGGACAGGGGCGATACAATGAGCAGTTCTTC. Translation gives CASSTGQGRYNEQFF. Full variable domain (missing parts from reference TRBV7-8 and TRBJ2-1): GAGVSQSPRYKVAKRGQDVALRCDPISGHVSLFWYQQALGQGPEFLTYFQNEAQLDKSGLPSDRFFAERPEGSVSTLKIQRTQQEDSAVYLCASSTGQGRYNEQFFGPGTRLTVL.

In this sample, this clone turned up a few times. V usage is TRBV14 and J usage is TRBJ1-1; D is ambiguous. The CDR3 covers 12 residues. Between the trimmed V and J ends, which lost 8 bases and 4 bases, there was a span of 11 bases. Germline CDR1 is SGHDN and CDR2 is FVKESK. The CDR3 region is CASAGSFTEAFF. CDR3 DNA sequence: TGTGCCAGCGCAGGTTCGTTCACTGAAGCTTTCTTT.

The V call is TRBV19, the J call TRBJ1-5; D is unresolved. The CDR3 runs to 13 residues. The V gene's germline CDR1 is LNHDA and CDR2 SQIVND (reference sequence). V was clipped by 2 bases and J by 4 bases, with 6 bases between them. CDR3 sequence (DNA): TGTGCCAGTAGTATACAGGAAAATCAGCCCCAGCATTTT. Protein: CASSIQENQPQHF.

This clone came up a few times. V and J are TRBV5-1 and TRBJ2-7, with 7 nucleotides matching TRBD2. CDR3 length equals 14 residues. Losses at the gene ends were 6 bases for V and 2 bases for J; bases not matched to a gene: 8. Germline-derived CDR1 and CDR2 are SGHRS and YFSETQ. CDR3 DNA: TGCGCCAGCACCCCACGGGGGGATACCTACGAGCAGTACTTC. Its protein is CASTPRGDTYEQYF. The full variable domain, in which reference TRBV5-1 and TRBJ2-7 provide the parts outside the CDR3, is KAGVTQTPRYLIKTRGQQVTLSCSPISGHRSVSWYQQTPGQGLQFLFEYFSETQRNKGNFPGRFSGRQFSNSRSEMNVSTLELGDSALYLCASTPRGDTYEQYFGPGTRLTVT.

This chain uses TRBV18 with TRBJ1-2; tentative D call: TRBD1 (6 bases). V was clipped by 2 bases and J by 8 bases, with 15 bases between them. The germline V gene has CDR1 KGHSH and CDR2 LQKENI. The CDR3 loop spans 14 amino acids. CDR3 sequence (DNA): TGTGCCAGCTCACCAACAGGGACGGGTAGCGGCTACACCTTC. Its translation: CASSPTGTGSGYTF.

This rearrangement joins TRBV4-1 to TRBJ1-4; perhaps TRBD1 as D (5 bases). The V end was cut by 6 bases, the J end by 4 bases, with 9 bases between. The V gene's germline CDR1 is MGHRA and CDR2 YSYEKL. The CDR3 sequence is 13 residues long. The CDR3 region is CASRGQGNEKLFF. The CDR3 bases are TGCGCCAGCAGAGGGCAGGGTAATGAAAAACTGTTTTTT.

This clone was found a few times. The chain joins TRBV30 to TRBJ2-3; D is unresolved. Germline V gene sequence: CDR1 GTSNPN, CDR2 SVGIG (reference sequence). The V end was cut by 3 bases, the J end by 4 bases, with 8 bases between. This CDR3 region has 12 residues. The CDR3 sequence: CAWRNSPDTQYF. DNA of the CDR3: TGTGCCTGGAGGAACTCCCCAGATACGCAGTATTTT. The full variable domain, with the rest looked up from reference TRBV30 and TRBJ2-3, is SQTIHQWPATLVQPVGSPLSLECTVEGTSNPNLYWYRQAAGRGLQLLFYSVGIGQISSEVPQNLSASRPQDRQFILSSKKLLLSDSGFYLCAWRNSPDTQYFGPGTRLTVL.

V gene TRBV7-3 combines with J gene TRBJ2-3; possibly TRBD2 for D (6 bases). Trimming removed 5 bases at V and 4 bases at J, with 13 bases between. Germline V gene data show CDR1 as SGHTA and CDR2 as FQGTGA. There are 14 residues in the CDR3. The chain's CDR3 is CASSTTSLADTQYF. For the CDR3, the DNA is TGTGCCAGCAGCACCACTAGCTTAGCAGATACGCAGTATTTT.

This clone was recorded only once. The rearrangement uses TRBV19 and TRBJ2-3, with TRBD1 matching over 7 bases. This CDR3 contains 15 residues. Per germline, CDR1 LNHDA and CDR2 SQIVND (reference sequence). V trimming: 3 bases; J trimming: 7 bases; junction bases outside the gene matches: 10. The CDR3 DNA is TGTGCCAGTAGTATTACCCGGACAGGAGGATATACGCAGTATTTT. Translation: CASSITRTGGYTQYF. Looking up the rest from reference TRBV19 and TRBJ2-3 gives the full variable domain: DGGITQSPKYLFRKEGQNVTLSCEQNLNHDAMYWYRQDPGQGLRLIYYSQIVNDFQKGDIAEGYSVSREKKESFPLTVTSAQKNPTAFYLCASSITRTGGYTQYFGPGTRLTVL.

The chain joins TRBV3-1 (or the pseudogene TRBV3-2) to TRBJ2-1; possibly TRBD2 for D (6 bases). There are 17 residues in the CDR3. The germline V gene encodes CDR1 LGHDT and CDR2 YNNKEL (reference sequence). V was shortened by 3 bases and J by 0 bases, with 15 bases between the two germline ends. CDR3 DNA: TGTGCCAGCAGCCAGGGGGGTGATGTTATCTCCTACAATGAGCAGTTCTTC. It specifies CASSQGGDVISYNEQFF.

CDR3 sequence reads: CASKEGTSAADTQYF. The CDR3 nucleotides read TGTGCCAGCAAAGAAGGGACTAGCGCGGCAGATACGCAGTATTTT. The chain is built from TRBV7-2 and TRBJ2-3, with 10 bases matching TRBD2. Germline assignment: CDR1 SGHTA and CDR2 FQGNSA. Trimming removed 7 bases from V and 4 bases from J; junction bases left unmatched: 8. The CDR3 extends over 15 amino acids.

This chain uses TRBV14 with TRBJ2-5, with D maybe TRBD1 (7 bases). This CDR3 is 13 amino acids long. V was clipped by 8 bases and J by 6 bases, with 16 bases between them. Per germline, CDR1 SGHDN and CDR2 FVKESK. The CDR3 is CASAGQSAKTQYF. CDR3 nucleotides: TGTGCCAGCGCGGGACAGTCGGCGAAGACCCAGTACTTC.

The chain employs TRBV27 and TRBJ2-3; 9 bases are shared with TRBD1. Looked up from germline, CDR1 is MNHEY and CDR2 is SMNVEV (reference sequence). The CDR3 contains 14 residues. The junction had 7 bases not matched to a gene; V was cut back by 8 bases and J by 4 bases. The CDR3 is CASSGTGQADTQYF. In DNA form, the CDR3 reads TGTGCCAGCTCCGGGACAGGGCAAGCAGATACGCAGTATTTT.

The rearrangement links TRBV5-1 to TRBJ1-1; no clear D gene. The germline V and J ends were trimmed by 0 bases and 0 bases, with 6 bases remaining between them. From germline, CDR1 is SGHRS and CDR2 YFSETQ. The CDR3 consists of 14 residues. CDR3 nucleotides: TGCGCCAGCAGCTTGGATCCGGTGAACACTGAAGCTTTCTTT. It translates to CASSLDPVNTEAFF.